The TCR beta chain under discussion was sequenced for a study of beta chain features in type 1 diabetes (dated by TCRdb to 2016 to 2019). At the level of the whole study: Mean age, gender distribution, total cell number and subset yield did not differ between patients and healthy donors. A total of some 110 million sorted cells were examined across all samples, and the number of cells per subset was strongly correlated with RNA yield. In the study, recently diagnosed type 1 diabetes patients and matched healthy donors were compared on the TCRB repertoires of their sorted circulating CD4+ T cell subsets. Naive and central memory subsets were obtained from all 30 or so donors, but regulatory and stem cell-like memory subsets were isolated from only 8 patients and about eight healthy donors. General findings and caveats noted by the study authors: Because small numbers of individuals were included in the HLA sub-analyses, any influence of HLA type on TCRB rearrangement was left unresolved. A moderate but significant shortening of TCRB CDR3 length was observed in type 1 diabetes patients in all four CD4+ subsets. Sequencing cDNA rather than genomic DNA could over-represent highly expressing activated cells, although activation and CD3 levels did not differ between groups. Shorter templates might have been favored by PCR, but patient and control samples were amplified and corrected together, so both groups would have been affected equally by any skew. At VDJ recombination sites, type 1 diabetes patients had fewer insertions and more deleted nucleotides, which implies abnormalities in thymic rearrangement. Naive, central memory and regulatory TCRB repertoires appeared to be more alike among patients than among healthy donors.

From each donor, a single peripheral blood sample of 100 to 150 mL on average was drawn into heparinised tubes. Naive, central memory, regulatory and stem cell-like memory CD4+ T cells were sorted on a BD FACSAria II using a panel including CD45RO, CCR7, CD25, CD127, CD95 and CD27. All sorted populations exceeded 95% purity. PBMCs were isolated right away by Lymphoprep density gradient centrifugation and were stained directly, without culture. To minimize batch effects, samples were stained and sorted in pairs, one healthy donor with one patient per experiment. For this clone: The specificity of this receptor is unknown. It has no much larger one-base neighbor in the sample; base qualities were not kept.

CDR1 MNHEY and CDR2 SMNVEV were looked up in the germline V gene (reference sequence). The germline V and J ends show losses of 1 base and 11 bases respectively, and no gene match explains 7 bases of the junction. The CDR3 has 13 amino acids, counting the end cysteine and phenylalanine. CDR3 DNA only is kept here, 39 bases in frame from base 1. The entire isolated RNA was reverse transcribed using the High Capacity cDNA Reverse Transcription Kit, and thus expressed TCRB transcripts were sequenced. Naive, central memory and regulatory T cell samples underwent deep immunoSEQ sequencing, averaging about 3.3 million total reads per sample. Sorted cells were lysed in RLT buffer and RNA was extracted with DNase-treated RNeasy Micro or Mini kits, depending on cell number. Each cell subset was processed on its own to prevent cross-contamination, while patient and healthy donor samples were processed together. TCRB sequences were amplified from cDNA with the immunoSEQ multiplex PCR, producing 87-bp fragments spanning the CDR3 region. Sequencing of the amplicons was done on the Illumina HiSeq platform. Per the source publication's procedure: PCR bias was computationally corrected using synthetic template baselines, reads within Hamming distance 2 were collapsed, and singletons that could not be merged were discarded. By aligning reads against IMGT, V, D and J genes, CDR3 length, and insertions or deletions at six rearrangement sites were assigned. Clonotype counts were normalized to sorted cell number within each subset before computing true diversity and Gini coefficients with the tcR R package. The overlap coefficient, calculated on TCRB nucleotide sequences, was used to measure repertoire sharing. As a proxy for the pre-selection repertoire, out-of-frame TCRB sequences from naive cells were analyzed. TCRdb took this table from immuneACCESS and kept in-frame rearrangements with V and J called. Such tables lack part of the clones; where checked against another copy, unresolved V genes explain under half of the gap, and the rest is unexplained. That table is the source of V, J and clone size, and D and trimming were worked out from the DNA. The sample table holds 600,000 to 700,000 clones, of which 9.5% to 15% were seen once. The ten largest clones take up around 0.12% of the sample.

The sequence was obtained from a man aged 30 to 39 with type 1 diabetes. The rearrangement combines TRBV27 with TRBJ1-1, and 7 junction bases match TRBD1. Sequencing used naive CD4+ T cells from blood. Interpreted using the paper, the cell subset or site label stands for: true naive CD4+ T cells. The encoded CDR3 is CASSLYQGVGAFF. Here is the DNA: TGTGCCAGCAGTTTATATCAGGGGGTCGGGGCTTTCTTT.